A selection of T cell receptor beta chains follows, all from one sample in a study of blood T cell repertoires in COVID-19. Some clones are missing from TCRdb's copy, which holds only in-frame ones; the method was immunoSEQ multiplex PCR. Here the sample spans fewer than 250,000 clones, less than 80% being singletons. The specimen sequenced was peripheral blood. These receptors originate from a woman aged 45 to 65 with acute or convalescent COVID-19. CDR3s include the opening cysteine and the closing phenylalanine or tryptophan. D genes are given only for firm matches. Clone size is given for some rows only: seen once, a few or many times, or a class if the clone is expanded.

CASSVVGRGQGNTGELFF,TGTGCCAGCAGCGTAGTTGGTAGGGGACAGGGGAATACCGGGGAGCTGTTTTTT,TRBJ2-2,TRBV9,TRBD1,few,18
CASSYSDQPQHF,TGTGCCAGCAGTTATTCCGATCAGCCCCAGCATTTT,TRBJ1-5,TRBV6-6,-,-,12
CSASTGYEQYF,TGCAGTGCTAGTACAGGGTACGAGCAGTACTTC,TRBJ2-7,TRBV20-1,-,-,11
CASSVEGIGGSGYTF,TGTGCCAGCAGCGTAGAGGGGATCGGCGGGAGTGGCTACACCTTC,TRBJ1-2,TRBV9,-,-,15
CASTDGSNQPQHF,TGTGCCAGCACCGACGGGAGCAATCAGCCCCAGCATTTT,TRBJ1-5,TRBV7-9,-,-,13
CASSQGSGGLGYGYTF,TGTGCCAGCAGCCAAGGGTCCGGAGGACTCGGGTATGGCTACACCTTC,TRBJ1-2,TRBV4-2,-,-,16
CASTRAGATNEKLFF,TGTGCCAGCACCAGGGCGGGGGCAACTAATGAAAAACTGTTTTTT,TRBJ1-4,TRBV28,-,-,15
CAWLKGQGLYNEQFF,TGTGCCTGGCTGAAGGGACAGGGTCTATACAATGAGCAGTTCTTC,TRBJ2-1,TRBV30,TRBD1,-,15
CASSITTTGSEAFF,TGTGCCAGTAGTATCACAACGACAGGTTCTGAAGCTTTCTTT,TRBJ1-1,TRBV19,-,-,14
CASSPPLSAQETQYF,TGTGCCAGCTCACCCCCACTTTCCGCACAAGAGACCCAGTACTTC,TRBJ2-5,TRBV18,-,-,15
CASSLERAGSSYEQYF,TGTGCCAGCAGCTTAGAAAGAGCGGGCAGCTCCTACGAGCAGTACTTC,TRBJ2-7,TRBV7-8,-,-,16
CATSFTDRVNEQFF,TGTGCCACCAGTTTCACGGACAGGGTCAATGAGCAGTTCTTC,TRBJ2-1,TRBV24-1,TRBD1,-,14
CASSRLAGNEQFF,TGTGCCAGTAGTAGACTAGCCGGGAATGAGCAGTTCTTC,TRBJ2-1,TRBV19,TRBD2,-,13
CASSYDPGQGKNIQYF,TGTGCCAGCAGTTACGATCCTGGGCAGGGGAAAAACATTCAGTACTTC,TRBJ2-4,TRBV6-6,-,-,16
CASSIVAGASYTQYF,TGTGCCAGTAGTATTGTTGCGGGGGCCTCTTATACGCAGTATTTT,TRBJ2-3,TRBV19,-,-,15
CASSPGQGLPNSNQPQHF,TGTGCCAGCAGTCCCGGACAGGGGCTTCCTAACAGCAATCAGCCCCAGCATTTT,TRBJ1-5,TRBV27,TRBD1,-,18
CASSYGSHQPQHF,TGTGCCAGCAGTTACGGTAGTCATCAGCCCCAGCATTTT,TRBJ1-5,TRBV6-5,-,-,13
CASSLGSSYNSPLHF,TGCGCCAGCAGCCTTGGCAGCTCCTATAATTCACCCCTCCACTTT,TRBJ1-6,TRBV5-1,-,-,15
CASSWTGGTEAFF,TGTGCCAGCAGCTGGACAGGGGGCACTGAAGCTTTCTTT,TRBJ1-1,TRBV5-4,TRBD1,-,13
CASSQDGRVLFANVLTF,TGTGCCAGCAGCCAAGATGGGAGGGTTCTATTTGCCAACGTCCTGACTTTC,TRBJ2-6,TRBV4-2,TRBD2,many,17
CASEPGVGDSPLHF,TGTGCCAGCGAGCCGGGGGTTGGAGACTCACCCCTCCACTTT,TRBJ1-6,TRBV7-2,-,-,14
CASSSRLAGGINEQFF,TGTGCCAGCAGTTCGAGACTAGCGGGAGGTATTAATGAGCAGTTCTTC,TRBJ2-1,TRBV28,TRBD2,-,16
CASNKGGLNIQYF,TGTGCCAGCAACAAGGGGGGGTTAAACATTCAGTACTTC,TRBJ2-4,TRBV28,-,-,13
CASSVRETIGPDTQYF,TGTGCCAGCAGCGTAAGGGAGACTATCGGGCCCGATACGCAGTATTTT,TRBJ2-3,TRBV9,-,-,16
CASSPPGGNYGYTF,TGTGCCAGCAGCCCCCCGGGAGGGAACTATGGCTACACCTTC,TRBJ1-2,TRBV7-2,-,few,14
CAGGTGMIYEQYF,TGTGCTGGCGGGACAGGGATGATCTACGAGCAGTACTTC,TRBJ2-7,TRBV2,TRBD1,-,13
CASSREAGGNQGQYF,TGTGCCAGCAGCCGTGAAGCGGGAGGAAATCAGGGGCAGTACTTC,TRBJ2-7,TRBV7-9,TRBD2,-,15
CASSPPWGRGSTDTQYF,TGTGCCAGCAGTCCCCCCTGGGGGCGGGGGAGCACAGATACGCAGTATTTT,TRBJ2-3,TRBV27,-,-,17
CASRSQRQGGYSNQPQHF,TGTGCCAGCAGATCCCAGAGACAGGGGGGGTATAGCAATCAGCCCCAGCATTTT,TRBJ1-5,TRBV28,TRBD1,-,18
CAWALTPGFGTEAFF,TGTGCCTGGGCCCTCACCCCGGGATTTGGCACTGAAGCTTTCTTT,TRBJ1-1,TRBV30,-,-,15
CASRPGDRNTEAFF,TGTGCCAGCCGCCCAGGGGACAGGAACACTGAAGCTTTCTTT,TRBJ1-1,TRBV19,TRBD1,few,14
CASSQASAGDSYNEQFF,TGTGCCAGCAGCCAAGCCTCTGCAGGGGACTCCTACAATGAGCAGTTCTTC,TRBJ2-1,TRBV4-2,-,-,17
CASSSAVDTGELFF,TGTGCCAGCAGCTCTGCGGTGGACACCGGGGAGCTGTTTTTT,TRBJ2-2,TRBV7-6,-,few,14
CASSVDAENTEAFF,TGTGCCAGCAGCGTAGATGCAGAAAACACTGAAGCTTTCTTT,TRBJ1-1,TRBV9,-,-,14
CATRRGSNQPQHF,TGTGCCACCAGGCGGGGGAGCAATCAGCCCCAGCATTTT,TRBJ1-5,TRBV6-5,-,once,13
CASSLRDRAFQETQYF,TGTGCCAGCAGCTTGCGGGACAGGGCATTCCAAGAGACCCAGTACTTC,TRBJ2-5,TRBV5-6,TRBD1,few,16
CASRGGRPGANVLTF,TGTGCCAGCAGGGGGGGTCGGCCTGGGGCCAACGTCCTGACTTTC,TRBJ2-6,TRBV5-5,-,-,15
CASSYSRTSSNQPQHF,TGTGCCAGCAGTTACTCGCGGACATCTAGCAATCAGCCCCAGCATTTT,TRBJ1-5,TRBV6-5,-,-,16
CASSPDRGSSYEQYF,TGTGCCAGCTCACCTGACAGGGGCAGCTCCTACGAGCAGTACTTC,TRBJ2-7,TRBV18,TRBD1,-,15
CASPCFLKQGATDTQYF,TGTGCCAGCCCTTGTTTCCTGAAACAGGGGGCAACAGATACGCAGTATTTT,TRBJ2-3,TRBV21-1,-,-,17
CASRAAGSTDTQYF,TGTGCCAGTAGGGCAGCGGGGAGCACAGATACGCAGTATTTT,TRBJ2-3,TRBV19,TRBD2,-,14
CASSSPLGSGSGNTIYF,TGTGCCAGCAGTTCCCCTTTAGGCTCCGGGAGTGGAAACACCATATATTTT,TRBJ1-3,TRBV28,-,-,17
CASSPYGLRTEAFF,TGTGCCAGCAGCCCCTACGGGTTGAGGACTGAAGCTTTCTTT,TRBJ1-1,TRBV5-6,-,-,14
CASRSGNQPQHF,TGTGCCAGCAGATCAGGCAATCAGCCCCAGCATTTT,TRBJ1-5,TRBV28,-,-,12
CASSLTGISNYGYTF,TGTGCCAGCAGCCTAACGGGAATTTCTAACTATGGCTACACCTTC,TRBJ1-2,TRBV5-4,-,-,15